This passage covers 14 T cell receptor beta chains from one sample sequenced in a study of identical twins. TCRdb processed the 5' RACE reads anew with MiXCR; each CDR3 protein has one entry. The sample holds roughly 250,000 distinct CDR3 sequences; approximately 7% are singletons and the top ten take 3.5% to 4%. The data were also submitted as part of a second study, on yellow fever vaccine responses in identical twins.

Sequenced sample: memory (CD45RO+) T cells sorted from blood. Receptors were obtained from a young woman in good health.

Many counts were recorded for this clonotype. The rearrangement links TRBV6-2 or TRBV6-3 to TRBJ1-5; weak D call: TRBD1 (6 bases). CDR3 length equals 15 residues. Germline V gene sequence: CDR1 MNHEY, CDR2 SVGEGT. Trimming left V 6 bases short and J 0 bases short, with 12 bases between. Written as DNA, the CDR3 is TGTGCCAGCAGACCTCAGGGGAATAGCAATCAGCCCCAGCATTTT. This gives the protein CASRPQGNSNQPQHF.

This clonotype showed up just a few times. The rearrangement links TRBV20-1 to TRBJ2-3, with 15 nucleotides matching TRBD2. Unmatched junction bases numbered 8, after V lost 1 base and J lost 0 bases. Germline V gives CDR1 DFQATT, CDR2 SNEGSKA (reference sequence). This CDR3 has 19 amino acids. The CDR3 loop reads CSARAFGTSGGISTDTQYF. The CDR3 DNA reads TGCAGTGCTAGAGCTTTCGGGACTAGCGGGGGGATTAGCACAGATACGCAGTATTTT.

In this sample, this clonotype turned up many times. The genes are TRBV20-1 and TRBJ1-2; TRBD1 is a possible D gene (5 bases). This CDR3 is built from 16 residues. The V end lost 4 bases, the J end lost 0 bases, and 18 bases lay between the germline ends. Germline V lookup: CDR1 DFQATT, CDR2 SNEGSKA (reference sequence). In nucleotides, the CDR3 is TGCAGTGCTATTGACGTCCAGGGATCTTCTAACTATGGCTACACCTTC. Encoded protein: CSAIDVQGSSNYGYTF.

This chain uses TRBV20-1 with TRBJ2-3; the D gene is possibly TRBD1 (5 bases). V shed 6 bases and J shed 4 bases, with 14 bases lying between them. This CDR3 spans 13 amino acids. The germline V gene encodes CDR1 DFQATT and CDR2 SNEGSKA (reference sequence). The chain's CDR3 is CSATGLGADTQYF. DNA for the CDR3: TGCAGTGCCACCGGCCTAGGGGCAGATACGCAGTATTTT.

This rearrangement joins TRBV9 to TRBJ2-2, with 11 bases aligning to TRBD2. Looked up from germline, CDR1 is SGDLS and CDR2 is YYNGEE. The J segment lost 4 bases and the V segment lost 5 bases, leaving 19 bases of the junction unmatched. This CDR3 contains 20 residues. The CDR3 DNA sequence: TGTGCCAGCAGTGGCAAGAGCCTTAGCGGGAGGGCCTGGAGCACCGGGGAGCTGTTTTTT. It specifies CASSGKSLSGRAWSTGELFF.

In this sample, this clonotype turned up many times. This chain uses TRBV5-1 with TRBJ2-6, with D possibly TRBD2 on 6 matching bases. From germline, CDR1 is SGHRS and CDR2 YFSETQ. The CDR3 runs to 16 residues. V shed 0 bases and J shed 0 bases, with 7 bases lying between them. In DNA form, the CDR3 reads TGCGCCAGCAGCTTGGGGGACTTCTCTGGGGCCAACGTCCTGACTTTC. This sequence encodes CASSLGDFSGANVLTF. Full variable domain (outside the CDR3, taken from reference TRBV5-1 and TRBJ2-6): KAGVTQTPRYLIKTRGQQVTLSCSPISGHRSVSWYQQTPGQGLQFLFEYFSETQRNKGNFPGRFSGRQFSNSRSEMNVSTLELGDSALYLCASSLGDFSGANVLTFGAGSRLTVL.

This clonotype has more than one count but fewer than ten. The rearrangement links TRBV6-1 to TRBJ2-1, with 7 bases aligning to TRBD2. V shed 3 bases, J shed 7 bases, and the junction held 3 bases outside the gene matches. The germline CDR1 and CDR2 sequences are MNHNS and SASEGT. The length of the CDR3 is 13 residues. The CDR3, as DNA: TGTGCCAGCAGTGACGGACTAGTGAATGAGCAGTTCTTC. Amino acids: CASSDGLVNEQFF.

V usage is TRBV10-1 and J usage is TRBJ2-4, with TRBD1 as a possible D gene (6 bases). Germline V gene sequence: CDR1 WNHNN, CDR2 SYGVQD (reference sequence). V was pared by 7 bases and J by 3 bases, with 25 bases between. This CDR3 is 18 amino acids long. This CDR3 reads CASTRDTNRPEYKNIQYF. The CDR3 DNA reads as TGCGCCAGCACCCGGGACACAAACAGACCAGAGTACAAAAACATTCAGTACTTC.

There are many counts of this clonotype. The CDR3 bases are TGCAGTGCTAAAGATGGTTCCTACGAGCAGTACTTC. Protein: CSAKDGSYEQYF. V and J are TRBV20-1 and TRBJ2-7; no clear D gene. This CDR3 has 12 amino acids. The V gene lost 4 bases and the J gene lost 1 base, with 8 bases spanning the gap. Germline CDR1 is DFQATT and CDR2 is SNEGSKA (reference sequence).

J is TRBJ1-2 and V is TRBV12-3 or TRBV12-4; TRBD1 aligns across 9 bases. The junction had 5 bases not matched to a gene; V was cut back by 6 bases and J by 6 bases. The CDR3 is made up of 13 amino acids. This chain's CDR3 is CASSPDRGDGYTF. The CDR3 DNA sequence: TGTGCCAGCAGCCCTGACAGGGGGGATGGCTACACCTTC.

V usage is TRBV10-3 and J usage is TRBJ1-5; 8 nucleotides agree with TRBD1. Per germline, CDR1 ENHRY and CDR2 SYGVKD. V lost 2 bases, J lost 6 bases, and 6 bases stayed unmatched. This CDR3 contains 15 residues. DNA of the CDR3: TGTGCCATCAGTGAGCACAGGGGGGAAAGTCAGCCCCAGCATTTT. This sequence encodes CAISEHRGESQPQHF.

CDR3 DNA: TGTGCCAGCAGCGACCGGGACAGGGGTACAGTCTCTGGGGCCAACGTCCTGACTTTC. Translating gives CASSDRDRGTVSGANVLTF. V is TRBV4-2 and J is TRBJ2-6; 10 nucleotides agree with TRBD1. V dropped 5 bases and J dropped 0; count of bases not matched to a gene: 10. Germline CDR1 reads LGHNA; CDR2 reads YNFKEQ. This CDR3 has 19 amino acids.

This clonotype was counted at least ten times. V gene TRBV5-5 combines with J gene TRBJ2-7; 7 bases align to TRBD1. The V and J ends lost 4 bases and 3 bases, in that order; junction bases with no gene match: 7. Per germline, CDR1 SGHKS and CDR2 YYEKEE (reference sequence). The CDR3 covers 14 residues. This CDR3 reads CASSPTGSDYEQYF. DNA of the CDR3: TGTGCCAGCAGCCCGACAGGGTCTGACTACGAGCAGTACTTC.

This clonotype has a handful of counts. CDR3 coding DNA: TGTGCCAGCAGTTACCCCACTCAGCCCCAGCATTTT. Translating gives CASSYPTQPQHF. The chain has TRBV6-2 or TRBV6-3 and TRBJ1-5; D ambiguous. Germline V gene sequence: CDR1 MNHEY, CDR2 SVGEGT. Trimming removed 2 bases from V and 6 bases from J, with 5 bases in between. The length of the CDR3 is 12 residues.